A single sample gave rise to the 10 T cell receptor beta chains below, sequenced in a study of cytomegalovirus exposure and HLA in healthy donors. The PCR had 60 Vbeta and 13 Jbeta primers. Assay: immunoSEQ multiplex PCR; the TCRdb copy retains only in-frame clones and omits some. The data show roughly 200,000 clones, approximately 81% seen once. Sequenced sample: PBMCs. Source of these receptors: a man under 40 in good health and CMV-seronegative.

The chain links TRBV19 to TRBJ2-3, with a weak D call TRBD2 (5 bases). The germline gives CDR1 LNHDA, CDR2 SQIVND (reference sequence). The CDR3 extends over 17 amino acids. Between the trimmed V and J ends, which lost 3 bases and 4 bases, there was a span of 20 bases. The DNA of the CDR3 is TGTGCCAGTAGTATTTACCCGGGATACGGCAAAGCAGATACGCAGTATTTT. Residues: CASSIYPGYGKADTQYF.

The gene calls are TRBV5-1 and TRBJ2-7; 9 positions agree with TRBD2. This CDR3 is 16 amino acids long. V lost 4 bases to trimming and J lost 3 bases; unmatched junction nucleotides: 11. CDR1 and CDR2 (germline): SGHRS, YFSETQ. CDR3 DNA: TGCGCCAGCAGCCCAGTTGGGCGGGGGGGCGTCTACGAGCAGTACTTC. It codes for CASSPVGRGGVYEQYF.

The rearrangement uses TRBV7-2 and TRBJ1-5; no definite D call. The V gene's germline CDR1 is SGHTA and CDR2 FQGNSA. Trimming stripped 5 bases from V and 0 bases from J, with 14 bases between. The CDR3 runs 16 residues. The CDR3 loop reads CASSLGRRVSNQPQHF. The CDR3 coding sequence is TGTGCCAGCAGCCTTGGGAGGAGGGTTAGCAATCAGCCCCAGCATTTT.

The chain employs TRBV2 and TRBJ2-5; D remains ambiguous. The CDR3 sequence is 12 residues long. From germline, CDR1 is SNHLY and CDR2 FYNNEI. V lost 5 bases and J 0 bases, leaving 4 bases between the germline ends. The CDR3 spells CASSTDQETQYF. CDR3 coding DNA: TGTGCCAGCAGTACAGACCAAGAGACCCAGTACTTC.

The rearrangement uses TRBV7-8 and TRBJ2-7; TRBD1 is a possible D gene (5 bases). V was pared by 1 base and J by 6 bases, with 7 bases between. The CDR3 runs to 12 residues. Looked up from germline, CDR1 is SGHVS and CDR2 is FQNEAQ. The chain's CDR3 is CASSLDRIEQYF. CDR3 in DNA: TGTGCCAGCAGCTTAGACAGGATCGAGCAGTACTTC.

The chain couples TRBV9 to TRBJ2-3; D is perhaps TRBD1 (8 bases). The CDR3 has 20 residues. Germline CDR1 is SGDLS and CDR2 is YYNGEE. Trimming shortened V by 4 bases and J by 1 base, and 28 bases separated the two germline ends. Here the CDR3 DNA reads TGTGCCAGCAGCCACCCGAACGACAGGGGAGGGGGCCCTGGCACAGATACGCAGTATTTT. This sequence encodes CASSHPNDRGGGPGTDTQYF.

This chain joins TRBV10-3 and TRBJ2-1, with D perhaps matching TRBD2 (6 bases). Trimming pared 8 bases from V and 9 bases from J, leaving 14 bases between. Germline V gene data show CDR1 as ENHRY and CDR2 as SYGVKD. This CDR3 has 12 amino acids. The CDR3 spells CAIGDLMSEQFF. CDR3 nucleotide sequence: TGTGCCATCGGGGACTTAATGAGTGAGCAGTTCTTC.

The J gene is TRBJ1-4, the V gene TRBV15; D possibly corresponds to TRBD1 (6 bases). CDR1 and CDR2 (germline): LNHNV, YYDKDF (reference sequence). Trimming took off 3 bases at V and 4 bases at J, with 15 bases between the two ends. CDR3 length: 16 amino acids. The CDR3 spells CATSRGEDSSNEKLFF. In DNA, the CDR3 is TGTGCCACCAGCAGGGGCGAGGACAGCAGTAATGAAAAACTGTTTTTT.

The chain recombines TRBV6-1 with TRBJ1-2, with a weak D call TRBD1 (5 bases). The length of the CDR3 is 15 residues. Germline values: CDR1 MNHNS, CDR2 SASEGT. Trimming removed 2 bases at V and 4 bases at J, with 14 bases between. The CDR3 nucleotides are TGTGCCAGCAGTGAATGGGGGGAAGGGAGCTATGGCTACACCTTC. Amino acids: CASSEWGEGSYGYTF.

The chain combines TRBV9 with TRBJ2-5; 9 bases map to TRBD2. The CDR3 is made up of 15 amino acids. Germline V gives CDR1 SGDLS, CDR2 YYNGEE. The V gene end was trimmed by 4 bases and the J gene end by 3 bases; junction bases not matched to a gene: 7. DNA for the CDR3: TGTGCCAGCAGCCCACTGGGACTAGCCAAAGAGACCCAGTACTTC. It yields the protein CASSPLGLAKETQYF.